This T cell receptor (beta chain) was identified during a study of blood T cell repertoires in COVID-19. Study in general: Sources were T cells, B-cell-depleted T cells, or PBMCs; the material itself was cDNA or gDNA.

This clone was picked up one time. Data came from immunoSEQ multiplex PCR; TCRdb stores just in-frame clones and leaves some out. The sample yields approximately 140,000 clones, 80% to 90% seen once. Germline V gives CDR1 MNHEY, CDR2 SVGEGT. The CDR3 is 14 amino acids. V was pared by 4 bases and J by 4 bases, with 13 bases between. The chain is built from TRBV6-2 or TRBV6-3 and TRBJ1-1; D remains ambiguous. This TCR was sampled from a man aged 60-69 years with active or convalescent COVID-19. Specimen: peripheral blood. CDR3 protein: CASSFGRGATEAFF. The CDR3 region has the DNA TGTGCCAGCAGTTTCGGACGGGGTGCCACTGAAGCTTTCTTT.